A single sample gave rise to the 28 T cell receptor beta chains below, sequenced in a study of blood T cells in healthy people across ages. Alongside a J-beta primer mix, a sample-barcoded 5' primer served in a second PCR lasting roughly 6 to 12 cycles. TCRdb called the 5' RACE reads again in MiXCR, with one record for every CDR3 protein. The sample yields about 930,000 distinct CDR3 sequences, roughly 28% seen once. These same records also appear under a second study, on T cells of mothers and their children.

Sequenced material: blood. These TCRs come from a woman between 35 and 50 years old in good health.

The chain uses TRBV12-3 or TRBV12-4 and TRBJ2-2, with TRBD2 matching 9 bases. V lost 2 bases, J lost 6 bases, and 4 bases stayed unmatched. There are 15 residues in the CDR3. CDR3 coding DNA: TGTGCCAGCAGTTTACTAGCGGGGATTGCCGGGGAGCTGTTTTTT. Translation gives CASSLLAGIAGELFF.

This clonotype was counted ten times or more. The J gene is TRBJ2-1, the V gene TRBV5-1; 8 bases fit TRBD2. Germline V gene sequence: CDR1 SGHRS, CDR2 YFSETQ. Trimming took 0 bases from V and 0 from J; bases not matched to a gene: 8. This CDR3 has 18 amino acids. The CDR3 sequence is CASSLVQRGPRSYNEQFF. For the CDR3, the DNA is TGCGCCAGCAGCTTGGTCCAGCGGGGGCCACGCTCCTACAATGAGCAGTTCTTC.

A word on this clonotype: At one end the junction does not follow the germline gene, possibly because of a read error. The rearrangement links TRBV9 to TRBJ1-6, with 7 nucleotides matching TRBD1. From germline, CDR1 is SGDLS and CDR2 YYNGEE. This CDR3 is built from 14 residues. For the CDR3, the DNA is TGTGCCAGCAGCGTGGACAGGACTGATTCACCCCCCCACTTT. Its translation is CASSVDRTDSPPHF.

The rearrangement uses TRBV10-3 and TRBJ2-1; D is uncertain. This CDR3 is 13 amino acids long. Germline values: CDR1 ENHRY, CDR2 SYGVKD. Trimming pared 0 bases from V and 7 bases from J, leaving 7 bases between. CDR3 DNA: TGTGCCATCAGTGAGTCGAACTTAAATGAGCAGTTCTTC. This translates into CAISESNLNEQFF.

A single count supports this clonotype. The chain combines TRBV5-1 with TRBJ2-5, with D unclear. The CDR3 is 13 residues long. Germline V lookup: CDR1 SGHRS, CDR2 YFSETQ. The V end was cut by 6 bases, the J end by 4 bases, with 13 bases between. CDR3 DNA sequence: TGCGCCAGCACCCTGAGCAGTGCAGAGACCCAGTACTTC. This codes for CASTLSSAETQYF.

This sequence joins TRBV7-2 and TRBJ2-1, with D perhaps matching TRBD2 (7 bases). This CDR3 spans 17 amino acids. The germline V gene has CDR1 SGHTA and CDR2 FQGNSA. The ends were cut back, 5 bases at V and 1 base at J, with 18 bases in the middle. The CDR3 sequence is CASSPWGGGWSYNEQFF. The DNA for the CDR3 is TGTGCCAGCAGCCCTTGGGGCGGGGGCTGGTCCTACAATGAGCAGTTCTTC.

The CDR3 DNA reads TGTGCCAGCAGCTTAGGTTTGGGGTCCCTTAGCTATGGCTACACCTTC. It encodes CASSLGLGSLSYGYTF. The chain joins TRBV7-2 to TRBJ1-2; D remains unclear. Deletions cut 1 base from V and 4 bases from J, with 16 bases between. From germline, CDR1 is SGHTA and CDR2 FQGNSA. The CDR3 is 16 amino acids.

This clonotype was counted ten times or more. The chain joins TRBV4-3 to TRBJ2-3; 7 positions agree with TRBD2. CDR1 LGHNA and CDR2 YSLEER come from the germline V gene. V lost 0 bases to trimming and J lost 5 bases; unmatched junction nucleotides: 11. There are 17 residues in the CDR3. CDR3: CASSQDPPSGKGDTQYF. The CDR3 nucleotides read TGCGCCAGCAGCCAAGATCCCCCTAGCGGAAAGGGAGATACGCAGTATTTT.

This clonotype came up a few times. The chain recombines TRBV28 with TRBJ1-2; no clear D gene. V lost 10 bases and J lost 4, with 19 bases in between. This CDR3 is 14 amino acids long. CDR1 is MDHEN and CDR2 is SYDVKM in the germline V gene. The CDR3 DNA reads TGTGCCACCCCGGGTCCAACGCGGGGCTATGGCTACACCTTC. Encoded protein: CATPGPTRGYGYTF.

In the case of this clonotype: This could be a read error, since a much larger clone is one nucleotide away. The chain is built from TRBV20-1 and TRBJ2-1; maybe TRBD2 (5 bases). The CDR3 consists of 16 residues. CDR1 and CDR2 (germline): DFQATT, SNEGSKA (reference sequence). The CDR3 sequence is CNARDPSRAGGIEQFF. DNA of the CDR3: TGCAATGCTAGAGATCCCTCGAGAGCCGGAGGTATTGAGCAGTTCTTC.

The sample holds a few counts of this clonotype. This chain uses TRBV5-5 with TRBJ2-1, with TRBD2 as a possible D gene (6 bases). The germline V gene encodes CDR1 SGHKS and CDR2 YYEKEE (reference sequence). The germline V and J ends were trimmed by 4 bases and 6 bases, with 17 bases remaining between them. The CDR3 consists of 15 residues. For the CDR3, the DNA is TGTGCCAGCAGCCCGGGAGTCCTCAAGGGCAATGAGCAGTTCTTC. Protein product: CASSPGVLKGNEQFF.

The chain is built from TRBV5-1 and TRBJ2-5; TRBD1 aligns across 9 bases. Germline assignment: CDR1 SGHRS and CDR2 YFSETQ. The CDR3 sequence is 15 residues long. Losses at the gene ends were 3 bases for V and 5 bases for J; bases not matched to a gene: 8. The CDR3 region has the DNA TGCGCCAGCAGCTGGGACGGGACAGGGATGGAGACCCAGTACTTC. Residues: CASSWDGTGMETQYF.

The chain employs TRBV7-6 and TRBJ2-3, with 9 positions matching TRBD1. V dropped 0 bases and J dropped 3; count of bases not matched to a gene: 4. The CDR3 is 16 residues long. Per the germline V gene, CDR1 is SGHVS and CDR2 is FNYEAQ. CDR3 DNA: TGTGCCAGCAGCTTAGCGGTCGGGACAGGGACAGATACGCAGTATTTT. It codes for CASSLAVGTGTDTQYF.

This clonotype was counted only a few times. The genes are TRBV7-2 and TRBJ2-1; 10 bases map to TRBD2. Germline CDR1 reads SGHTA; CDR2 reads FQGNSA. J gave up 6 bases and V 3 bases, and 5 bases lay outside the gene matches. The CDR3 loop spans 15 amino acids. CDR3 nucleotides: TGTGCCAGCAGCTTCTTAGCGGGGGGCTGCAATGAGCAGTTCTTC. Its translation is CASSFLAGGCNEQFF. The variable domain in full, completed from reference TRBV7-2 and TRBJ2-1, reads GAGVSQSPSNKVTEKGKDVELRCDPISGHTALYWYRQSLGQGLEFLIYFQGNSAPDKSGLPSDRFSAERTGGSVSTLTIQRTQQEDSAVYLCASSFLAGGCNEQFFGPGTRLTVL.

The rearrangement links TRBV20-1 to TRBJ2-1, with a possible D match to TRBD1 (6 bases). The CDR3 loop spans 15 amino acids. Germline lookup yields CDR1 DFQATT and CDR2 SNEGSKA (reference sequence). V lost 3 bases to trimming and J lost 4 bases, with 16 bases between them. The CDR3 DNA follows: TGCAGTGCTAGGCCCGGACAGCAAAGGTACAATGAGCAGTTCTTC. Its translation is CSARPGQQRYNEQFF.

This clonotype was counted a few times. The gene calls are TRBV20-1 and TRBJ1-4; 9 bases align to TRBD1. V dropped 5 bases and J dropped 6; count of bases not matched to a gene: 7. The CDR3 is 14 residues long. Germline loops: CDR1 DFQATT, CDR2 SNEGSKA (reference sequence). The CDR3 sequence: CSADMGQGDEKLFF. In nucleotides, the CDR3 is TGCAGTGCTGATATGGGACAGGGCGATGAAAAACTGTTTTTT.

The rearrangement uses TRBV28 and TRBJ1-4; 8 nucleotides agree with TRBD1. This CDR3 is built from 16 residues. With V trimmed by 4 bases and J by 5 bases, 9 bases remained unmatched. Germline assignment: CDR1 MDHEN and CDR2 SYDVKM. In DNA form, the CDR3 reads TGTGCCAGCAGTTCCCCCGGACAGGGAGGAAATGAAAAACTGTTTTTT. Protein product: CASSSPGQGGNEKLFF.

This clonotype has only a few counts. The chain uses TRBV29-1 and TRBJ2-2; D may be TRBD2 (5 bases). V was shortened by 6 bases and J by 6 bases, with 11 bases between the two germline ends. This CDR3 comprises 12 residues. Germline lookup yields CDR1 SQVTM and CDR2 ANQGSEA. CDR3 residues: CSVRPGAGELFF. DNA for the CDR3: TGCAGCGTCCGCCCCGGGGCCGGGGAGCTGTTTTTT.

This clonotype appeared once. In nucleotides, the CDR3 is TGCAGTGCTGCGGACAGGGGGCGGGAGCAGTACTTC. Translated: CSAADRGREQYF. The chain employs TRBV20-1 and TRBJ2-7, with 11 bases fitting TRBD1. V was clipped by 5 bases and J by 7 bases; unmatched bases: 4. Germline loops: CDR1 DFQATT, CDR2 SNEGSKA (reference sequence). There are 12 residues in the CDR3.

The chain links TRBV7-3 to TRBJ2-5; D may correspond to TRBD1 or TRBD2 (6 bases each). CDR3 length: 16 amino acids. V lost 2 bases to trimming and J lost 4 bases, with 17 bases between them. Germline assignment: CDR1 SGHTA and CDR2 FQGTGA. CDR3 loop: CASSLGRSGGPETQYF. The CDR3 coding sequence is TGTGCCAGCAGCTTAGGCCGGTCTGGGGGGCCAGAGACCCAGTACTTC.

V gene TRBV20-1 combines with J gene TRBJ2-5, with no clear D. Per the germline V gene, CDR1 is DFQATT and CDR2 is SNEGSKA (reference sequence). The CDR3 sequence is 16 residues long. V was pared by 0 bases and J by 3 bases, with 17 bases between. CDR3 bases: TGCAGTGCTAGAGATCGCCCCGCAGTCCAAAAAGAGACCCAGTACTTC. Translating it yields CSARDRPAVQKETQYF.

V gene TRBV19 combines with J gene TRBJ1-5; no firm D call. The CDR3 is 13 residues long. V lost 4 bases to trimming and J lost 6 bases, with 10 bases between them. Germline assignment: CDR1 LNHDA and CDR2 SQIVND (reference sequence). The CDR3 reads CASSTQSGQPQHF. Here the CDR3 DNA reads TGTGCCAGTAGTACGCAATCAGGTCAGCCCCAGCATTTT.

This CDR3 is CATSDKGSGGRGETQYF. The CDR3, as DNA: TGTGCCACCAGTGATAAGGGAAGCGGGGGGCGGGGGGAGACCCAGTACTTC. V is TRBV24-1 and J is TRBJ2-5; 9 bases agree with TRBD2. Germline V lookup: CDR1 KGHDR, CDR2 SFDVKD. V lost 3 bases and J lost 5; bases outside the gene matches: 12. The CDR3 extends over 17 amino acids.

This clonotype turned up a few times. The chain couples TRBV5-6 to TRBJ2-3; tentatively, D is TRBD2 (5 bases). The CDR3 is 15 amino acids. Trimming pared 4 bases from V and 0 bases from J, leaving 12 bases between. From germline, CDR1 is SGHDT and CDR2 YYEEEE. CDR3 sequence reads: CASSRGDLSTDTQYF. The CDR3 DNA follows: TGTGCCAGCAGCCGGGGAGACCTTAGCACAGATACGCAGTATTTT.

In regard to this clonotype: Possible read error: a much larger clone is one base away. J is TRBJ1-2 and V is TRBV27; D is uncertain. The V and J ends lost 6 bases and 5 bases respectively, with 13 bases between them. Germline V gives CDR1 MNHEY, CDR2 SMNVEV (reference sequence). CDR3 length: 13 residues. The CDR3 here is CASSPSVGYGYTF. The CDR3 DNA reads TGTGCCAGCAGCCCGTCAGTAGGGTATGGCTACACCTTC.

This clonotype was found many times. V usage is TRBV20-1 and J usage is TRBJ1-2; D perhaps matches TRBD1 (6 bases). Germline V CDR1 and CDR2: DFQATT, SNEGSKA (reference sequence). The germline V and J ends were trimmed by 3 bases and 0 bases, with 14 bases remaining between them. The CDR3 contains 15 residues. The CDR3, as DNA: TGCAGTGCTAGCGGAGGACAGCCTACTAACTATGGCTACACCTTC. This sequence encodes CSASGGQPTNYGYTF.

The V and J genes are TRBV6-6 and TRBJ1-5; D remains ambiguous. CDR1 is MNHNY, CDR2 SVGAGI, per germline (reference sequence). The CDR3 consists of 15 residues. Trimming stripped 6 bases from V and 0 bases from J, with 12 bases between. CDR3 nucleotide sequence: TGTGCCAGCAGGGGCTACGGAGATAGCAATCAGCCCCAGCATTTT. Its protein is CASRGYGDSNQPQHF.

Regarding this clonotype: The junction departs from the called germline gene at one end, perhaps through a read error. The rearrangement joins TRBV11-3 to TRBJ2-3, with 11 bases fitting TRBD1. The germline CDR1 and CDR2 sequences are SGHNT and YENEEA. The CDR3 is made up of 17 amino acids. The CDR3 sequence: CTSSWSTGTGGRDTQYF. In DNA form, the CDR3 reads TGTACCAGCAGCTGGAGCACCGGGACAGGGGGGCGGGATACGCAGTATTTT.